This T cell receptor beta chain was retrieved from a study of T cell repertoires in cytomegalovirus infection. For this clonotype: The antigen is not known.

Germline-derived CDR1 and CDR2 are MNHEY and SMNVEV (reference sequence). Trimming stripped 3 bases from V and 6 bases from J, with 12 bases between. The CDR3 consists of 13 residues. TCRdb independently ran MiXCR on the reads; one entry per CDR3 protein. The sample contains about 310,000 distinct CDR3 sequences, approximately 25% of which appear only once. The chain links TRBV27 to TRBJ2-7, with D tentatively TRBD1 (6 bases). The sequence came from a human donor in good health (CMV status not recorded). Some clones in this sample may be carry-over from other donors' samples. Sequenced material: cultured PBMCs, taken from culture after CMV antigen stimulation. CDR3 coding DNA: TGTGCCAGCAGTTTTCTCGACAGGCCCGAGCAGTACTTC. Protein sequence: CASSFLDRPEQYF.